A selection of T cell receptor beta chains follows, all from one sample in a study of regulatory T cells in long-lasting Graves disease. One entry per CDR3 protein results from TCRdb running MiXCR on the multiplex PCR reads. There are approximately 400,000 distinct CDR3 sequences in the sample; about 10% occur only once, and approximately 19% lies in the top ten. The sample also formed part of further work on T cells in Graves' hyperthyroidism and ophthalmopathy.

The sequences come from peripheral blood mononuclear cells (PBMCs), collected at new diagnosis, from a patient treated with antithyroid drugs. These receptors originate from a woman between 18 and 29 years old with Graves disease. Each CDR3 is given with its conserved first and last residue. Each record gives: V gene, clone size, D gene, J gene, CDR3 DNA, CDR3 protein. D genes are given only for firm matches. The size of a clone is reported for some rows only, either as once, few or many, or as a class for expanded clones.

V: TRBV20-1; size: many; D: -; J: TRBJ1-1; DNA: TGCAGTGCTTATACTCAATCATGGGGCACTGAAGCTTTCTTT; CDR3: CSAYTQSWGTEAFF
V: TRBV30; size: -; D: -; J: TRBJ2-1; DNA: TGTGCCTGGAGTGTAACGGTGCCAGGGTTCAATCGGCCCGAAAATTCTGAGCAGTTCTTC; CDR3: CAWSVTVPGFNRPENSEQFF
V: TRBV28; size: many; D: TRBD2; J: TRBJ2-5; DNA: TGTGCCAGCAGCCTACGGACTAGCGGCCAAGAGACCCAGTACTTC; CDR3: CASSLRTSGQETQYF
V: TRBV12-3/TRBV12-4; size: -; D: -; J: TRBJ1-1; DNA: TGTGCCAGCAGTTCGGGATGGGGCACTGAAGCTTTCTTT; CDR3: CASSSGWGTEAFF
V: TRBV3-1; size: few; D: TRBD2; J: TRBJ2-1; DNA: TGTGCCAGCAGCCAAGTTAGTCTCTCGAGACTAGCGGTAAATGAGCAGTTCTTC; CDR3: CASSQVSLSRLAVNEQFF
V: TRBV7-9; size: many; D: -; J: TRBJ1-2; DNA: TGTGCCAGCAGCTTAACGGGGGCCCGGGGCTACACCTTC; CDR3: CASSLTGARGYTF
V: TRBV7-2; size: many; D: -; J: TRBJ1-2; DNA: TGTGCCAGCAGCTTAGTGGGGGGGAGGCAGAACTATGGCTACACCTTC; CDR3: CASSLVGGRQNYGYTF
V: TRBV19; size: many; D: -; J: TRBJ1-2; DNA: TGTGCCAGTAGTCCCGAAATTCGGGGCATCGGGGGCTACACCTTC; CDR3: CASSPEIRGIGGYTF
V: TRBV4-2; size: -; D: -; J: TRBJ1-1; DNA: TGTGCCAGCGGAGCGGGGGCCGAGAGGACTGAAGCTTTCTTT; CDR3: CASGAGAERTEAFF
V: TRBV10-3; size: few; D: -; J: TRBJ1-5; DNA: TGTGCCATCAGTGAGTCTGAGAATCATCAGCCCCAGCATTTT; CDR3: CAISESENHQPQHF
V: TRBV12-3/TRBV12-4; size: many; D: TRBD1; J: TRBJ2-7; DNA: TGTGCCAGCAGTACCCACCGGACCGGGACAGGCTTCTACGAGCAGTACTTC; CDR3: CASSTHRTGTGFYEQYF
V: TRBV5-1; size: -; D: -; J: TRBJ2-1; DNA: TGCGCCAGCAGCCTCACCCGGCGGAGGGAGCTGCAGTTCTTC; CDR3: CASSLTRRRELQFF
V: TRBV29-1; size: -; D: -; J: TRBJ1-4; DNA: TGCAGCGTGATCCTCCGGGACAAAAAACTGTTTTTT; CDR3: CSVILRDKKLFF
V: TRBV25-1; size: few; D: -; J: TRBJ1-2; DNA: TGTGCCAGCGCCCAGTCTTGGGCTACTAGTGTCTATGGCTACACCTTC; CDR3: CASAQSWATSVYGYTF
V: TRBV6-1; size: many; D: -; J: TRBJ1-3; DNA: TGTGCCAGCAGTGAAGCGCTGAGGGGAAGCTCTGGAAACACCATATATTTT; CDR3: CASSEALRGSSGNTIYF
V: TRBV6-5; size: many; D: -; J: TRBJ2-5; DNA: TGTGCCAGCAGTTACGACCAAGAGACCCAGTACTTC; CDR3: CASSYDQETQYF
V: TRBV4-3; size: few; D: -; J: TRBJ2-4; DNA: TGCGCCAGCAGCCAAGATAGGGCAGGGTTTGGGCCCAAAAACATTCAGTACTTC; CDR3: CASSQDRAGFGPKNIQYF
V: TRBV20-1; size: -; D: TRBD1; J: TRBJ2-1; DNA: TGCAGTGCTAGTAACCCGGGACAGGGGGCAAGGAATGAGCAGTTCTTC; CDR3: CSASNPGQGARNEQFF
V: TRBV12-5; size: few; D: -; J: TRBJ1-2; DNA: TGTGCTAGTGACAGGATCCACAATGGCTACACCTTC; CDR3: CASDRIHNGYTF
V: TRBV7-8; size: many; D: -; J: TRBJ2-1; DNA: TGTGCCAGCAGCTTAGACCCTATGGCGGGGTACTACAATGAGCAGTTCTTC; CDR3: CASSLDPMAGYYNEQFF
V: TRBV30; size: many; D: -; J: TRBJ1-1; DNA: TGTGCCTGGAGTGTATTGGCGTACACTGAAGCTTTCTTT; CDR3: CAWSVLAYTEAFF
V: TRBV29-1; size: many; D: -; J: TRBJ2-5; DNA: TGCAGCGTTGATATAGTAGTCCAAGAGACCCAGTACTTC; CDR3: CSVDIVVQETQYF
V: TRBV7-8; size: few; D: TRBD2; J: TRBJ2-3; DNA: TGTGCCAGCAGCACCCGGACTAGCGGGAGGGCCTCGCCAGATACGCAGTATTTT; CDR3: CASSTRTSGRASPDTQYF
V: TRBV24-1; size: many; D: TRBD2; J: TRBJ2-7; DNA: TGTGCCACCAGAATTACTAGCGACACCGCCTACGAGCAGTACTTC; CDR3: CATRITSDTAYEQYF
V: TRBV24-1; size: many; D: TRBD2; J: TRBJ2-5; DNA: TGTGCCACCAGTGATCGAGGACTAGCAGGACAAGAGACCCAGTACTTC; CDR3: CATSDRGLAGQETQYF
V: TRBV12-3/TRBV12-4; size: many; D: -; J: TRBJ1-3; DNA: TGTGCCAGCAGACCCGGGGGTGCAGGAAACACCATATATTTT; CDR3: CASRPGGAGNTIYF
V: TRBV10-3; size: -; D: -; J: TRBJ2-1; DNA: TGTGCCATCAGTGATCGGAGCGGGCAACACAATGAGCAGTTCTTC; CDR3: CAISDRSGQHNEQFF
V: TRBV5-1; size: -; D: -; J: TRBJ2-5; DNA: TGCGCCAGCAGAACAGGGGAGGGGACCCAGTACTTC; CDR3: CASRTGEGTQYF
V: TRBV5-6; size: once; D: -; J: TRBJ1-2; DNA: TGTGCCAGCAGCTTGACCGGGGGTTATGACTATGGCTACACCTTC; CDR3: CASSLTGGYDYGYTF
V: TRBV7-2; size: many; D: -; J: TRBJ2-5; DNA: TGTGCCAGCAGCCGACTAGGTTCCCAAGAGACCCAGTACTTC; CDR3: CASSRLGSQETQYF
V: TRBV30; size: -; D: -; J: TRBJ2-1; DNA: TGTGCCTGGAGGGACATTGGAAATGAGCAGTTCTTC; CDR3: CAWRDIGNEQFF
V: TRBV6-2/TRBV6-3; size: -; D: -; J: TRBJ2-3; DNA: TGTGCCAGCAGGCCCACTAGCACAGATACGCAGTATTTT; CDR3: CASRPTSTDTQYF
V: TRBV5-1; size: many; D: -; J: TRBJ2-5; DNA: TGCGCCAGCAGCTTGGAAGGTCCTGCCGGGGAGACCCAGTACTTC; CDR3: CASSLEGPAGETQYF
V: TRBV7-8; size: many; D: -; J: TRBJ1-1; DNA: TGTGCCAGCAGCTTAACCACTGTGATAGGGGGCTTT; CDR3: CASSLTTVIGGF
V: TRBV20-1; size: -; D: -; J: TRBJ1-1; DNA: TGCAGTCCCTCTCGAGGGGGAACTGAAGCTTTCTTT; CDR3: CSPSRGGTEAFF
V: TRBV29-1; size: few; D: -; J: TRBJ2-1; DNA: TGCAGCGTTGAATACACCTACAATGAGCAGTTCTTC; CDR3: CSVEYTYNEQFF
V: TRBV6-1; size: many; D: -; J: TRBJ2-1; DNA: TGTGCCAGCATTTCGGGCAATGAGCAGTTCTTC; CDR3: CASISGNEQFF
V: TRBV11-2; size: many; D: TRBD1; J: TRBJ2-1; DNA: TGTGCCAGCAGGATTCAGGGGGATGAGCAGTTCTTC; CDR3: CASRIQGDEQFF
V: TRBV6-2/TRBV6-3; size: many; D: -; J: TRBJ2-1; DNA: TGTGCCAGCAGTTACTTGGGGGCCTCCTACAATGAGCAGTTCTTC; CDR3: CASSYLGASYNEQFF
V: TRBV12-3/TRBV12-4; size: many; D: -; J: TRBJ2-7; DNA: TGTGCCAGCAGTTTCGTAGGGACAACAATCTACGAGCAGTACTTC; CDR3: CASSFVGTTIYEQYF
V: TRBV28; size: -; D: TRBD2; J: TRBJ2-1; DNA: TGTGCCAGCAGGCCAAGACTAGCACCCTACAATGAGCAGTTCTTC; CDR3: CASRPRLAPYNEQFF
V: TRBV18; size: many; D: -; J: TRBJ2-5; DNA: TGTGCCAGCTCCCCGACCGCGCTCCTCCAAGAGACCCAGTACTTC; CDR3: CASSPTALLQETQYF
V: TRBV6-2/TRBV6-3; size: many; D: -; J: TRBJ2-1; DNA: TGTGCCAGCAGAACTACAGGGAGTTCCTACAATGAGCAGTTCTTC; CDR3: CASRTTGSSYNEQFF
V: TRBV20-1; size: many; D: -; J: TRBJ2-2; DNA: TGCAGTGCTATACCGGGACACTACACCGGGGAGCTGTTTTTT; CDR3: CSAIPGHYTGELFF
V: TRBV7-2; size: many; D: TRBD1; J: TRBJ2-7; DNA: TGTGCCAGCAAGATACAGGGGGACTCCTACGAGCAGTACTTC; CDR3: CASKIQGDSYEQYF
V: TRBV7-3; size: many; D: -; J: TRBJ2-7; DNA: TGTGCCAGCAGCTTAACCCGGGACCCTACCTACGAGCAGTACTTC; CDR3: CASSLTRDPTYEQYF
V: TRBV7-8; size: many; D: -; J: TRBJ2-1; DNA: TGTGCCAGCAGCCTTAGCCGCGGGACAGTTTACTCCTACAATGAGCAGTTCTTC; CDR3: CASSLSRGTVYSYNEQFF
V: TRBV11-2; size: -; D: -; J: TRBJ1-3; DNA: TGTGCCAGCAGCTCATCCTGGCAGCACTCTGGAAGCACCCTATATTTT; CDR3: CASSSSWQHSGSTLYF
V: TRBV19; size: many; D: -; J: TRBJ2-7; DNA: TGTGCCAGTAGTTTCTCCCCGGCGGGAAGGTACGAGCAGTACTTC; CDR3: CASSFSPAGRYEQYF
V: TRBV20-1; size: -; D: -; J: TRBJ1-6; DNA: TGCAGTGCTGTGAAGGGAGAAAGGAATTCACCCCTCCACTTT; CDR3: CSAVKGERNSPLHF